The 28 T cell receptor beta chains below were found in one sample sequenced in a study of cytomegalovirus exposure and HLA in healthy donors. Measured with immunoSEQ multiplex PCR; TCRdb has only the in-frame clones, and not every one. The sample includes about 330,000 clones, roughly 88% of them seen just once. The specimen was PBMCs. The receptors here all came from a woman under 30 in good health and CMV-seronegative.

This clone has just one count. Other DNA sequences in this specimen translate into the identical CDR3. The V gene is TRBV9, the J gene TRBJ2-7, with D perhaps matching TRBD2 (5 bases). The CDR3 totals 14 residues. Trimming took 0 bases from V and 4 from J, leaving 11 bases between them. From germline, CDR1 is SGDLS and CDR2 YYNGEE. The CDR3 spells CASSVAGGGYEQYF. The CDR3 DNA follows: TGTGCCAGCAGCGTAGCTGGCGGCGGGTACGAGCAGTACTTC.

In this sample, this clone turned up many times. The gene calls are TRBV4-2 and TRBJ1-2; 12 nucleotides line up with TRBD1. The CDR3 extends over 15 amino acids. Unmatched junction bases numbered 7, after V lost 3 bases and J lost 8 bases. Germline V gives CDR1 LGHNA, CDR2 YNFKEQ. CDR3 residues: CASSHDRDRGQGYTF. CDR3 nucleotide sequence: TGTGCCAGCAGCCACGACCGGGACAGGGGGCAAGGCTACACCTTC.

This chain uses TRBV15 with TRBJ2-1; TRBD2 matches 11 bases. The CDR3 length is 16 residues. V lost 1 base, J lost 6 bases, and 5 bases stayed unmatched. Germline V gene lookup returns CDR1 LNHNV and CDR2 YYDKDF (reference sequence). DNA for the CDR3: TGTGCCACCAGCAGAGGTGGGACTAGCGGAAGCAATGAGCAGTTCTTC. Its translation is CATSRGGTSGSNEQFF.

The chain couples TRBV7-3 to TRBJ1-2; 8 nucleotides line up with TRBD1. After removal of 4 bases from V and 2 bases from J, the junction contained 6 bases not matched to a gene. Germline-derived CDR1 and CDR2 are SGHTA and FQGTGA. The CDR3 covers 15 residues. The CDR3 DNA sequence: TGTGCCAGCAGCTCCGGACAGGGAGACAACTATGGCTACACCTTC. Its translation: CASSSGQGDNYGYTF.

In nucleotides, the CDR3 is TGCAGCGTCCCCGGGGCGGACAGCTATGGCTACACCTTC. This codes for CSVPGADSYGYTF. The chain joins TRBV29-1 to TRBJ1-2; possibly TRBD1 for D (6 bases). The CDR3 runs 13 residues. Germline loops: CDR1 SQVTM, CDR2 ANQGSEA. V was trimmed by 6 bases and J by 4 bases, leaving 15 bases between them. Full variable domain (rest looked up from reference TRBV29-1 and TRBJ1-2): SAVISQKPSRDICQRGTSLTIQCQVDSQVTMMFWYRQQPGQSLTLIATANQGSEATYESGFVIDKFPISRPNLTFSTLTVSNMSPEDSSIYLCSVPGADSYGYTFGSGTRLTVV.

The V gene is TRBV27, the J gene TRBJ2-4, with TRBD2 matching over 10 bases. Germline loops: CDR1 MNHEY, CDR2 SMNVEV (reference sequence). This CDR3 is built from 17 residues. J lost 6 bases, V lost 6 bases, and 14 bases had no gene match. For the CDR3, the DNA is TGTGCCAGCAGGCCGGCCGGCGGAGCGGGAGGGGCAAACATTCAGTACTTC. Its translation: CASRPAGGAGGANIQYF.

This clone came up a few times. The chain carries TRBV12-5 and TRBJ1-1; weak D call: TRBD1 (6 bases). V lost 6 bases and J 12 bases, leaving 14 bases between the germline ends. CDR1 and CDR2 (germline): LGHNT, FRNRAP. The CDR3 consists of 11 residues. The chain's CDR3 is CASGPQGRTFF. The CDR3 nucleotides are TGTGCTAGTGGCCCACAGGGTAGGACTTTCTTT.

The chain recombines TRBV7-2 with TRBJ2-7; tentatively, D is TRBD2 (6 bases). The CDR3 is 15 amino acids. Deletions cut 1 base from V and 2 bases from J, with 12 bases between. CDR1 SGHTA and CDR2 FQGNSA come from the germline V gene. CDR3 sequence reads: CASSLGSSAAYEQYF. CDR3 nucleotides: TGTGCCAGCAGCTTAGGATCTAGCGCCGCCTACGAGCAGTACTTC.

This chain uses TRBV28 with TRBJ2-7; 9 bases are shared with TRBD1. With 5 bases clipped from V and 4 bases from J, the junction kept 12 bases outside the gene matches. The germline CDR1 and CDR2 sequences are MDHEN and SYDVKM. This CDR3 is built from 16 residues. In DNA form, the CDR3 reads TGTGCCAGCAGTCCCGGACCCGGGACAGGGCGGTACGAGCAGTACTTC. Translated: CASSPGPGTGRYEQYF.

The J gene is TRBJ2-5, the V gene TRBV28; D might be TRBD2 (6 bases). Per germline, CDR1 MDHEN and CDR2 SYDVKM. V shed 4 bases and J shed 0 bases, with 15 bases lying between them. The length of the CDR3 is 16 residues. The CDR3 DNA reads as TGTGCCAGCAGTTCTTTGCTAGCGCTAAACCAAGAGACCCAGTACTTC. Residues: CASSSLLALNQETQYF.

This chain links TRBV6-5 with TRBJ2-5; tentatively, D is TRBD1 (5 bases). Germline-derived CDR1 and CDR2 are MNHEY and SVGAGI. V was cut by 6 bases and J by 4 bases, with 18 bases left in between. This CDR3 region has 15 residues. Written as DNA, the CDR3 is TGTGCCAGCAGCATACAACCCCAGGGAAGAGAGACCCAGTACTTC. It encodes CASSIQPQGRETQYF.

The chain has TRBV30 and TRBJ2-3, with D maybe TRBD1 (5 bases). The CDR3 length is 16 residues. V lost 1 base and J lost 1, with 15 bases in between. Germline V CDR1 and CDR2: GTSNPN, SVGIG (reference sequence). CDR3: CAWSATLGHRTDTQYF. The DNA of the CDR3 is TGTGCCTGGAGTGCCACGCTCGGACACCGCACAGATACGCAGTATTTT.

The chain recombines TRBV6-1 with TRBJ2-1; 9 bases fit TRBD1. Per the germline V gene, CDR1 is MNHNS and CDR2 is SASEGT. The CDR3 covers 13 residues. Trimming at V came to 5 bases and at J to 7 bases, leaving 3 bases not matched to a gene. CDR3 amino acids: CASSLQGANEQFF. CDR3 in DNA: TGTGCCAGCAGTTTACAGGGGGCTAATGAGCAGTTCTTC.

This rearrangement joins TRBV28 to TRBJ1-4; 8 bases agree with TRBD1. Unmatched junction bases numbered 16, after V lost 5 bases and J lost 8 bases. Germline V CDR1 and CDR2: MDHEN, SYDVKM. CDR3 length: 17 amino acids. CDR3 DNA: TGTGCCAGCAGTGCCGGGGCAGGGGGCCGTGGCGGAGAAAAACTGTTTTTT. Protein sequence: CASSAGAGGRGGEKLFF.

The J gene is TRBJ1-4, the V gene TRBV19, with D possibly matching TRBD1 (6 bases). Germline V gene sequence: CDR1 LNHDA, CDR2 SQIVND (reference sequence). The length of the CDR3 is 16 residues. V was trimmed by 2 bases and J by 0 bases, leaving 10 bases between them. This CDR3 reads CASSIRDTATNEKLFF. In DNA form, the CDR3 reads TGTGCCAGTAGTATACGGGACACCGCAACTAATGAAAAACTGTTTTTT.

This chain uses TRBV7-2 with TRBJ2-7, with a weak D call TRBD2 (6 bases). CDR3 length equals 14 residues. Per germline, CDR1 SGHTA and CDR2 FQGNSA. Trimming shortened V by 3 bases and J by 2 bases, and 11 bases separated the two germline ends. The CDR3 sequence: CASSFMRDAYEQYF. The CDR3 bases are TGTGCCAGCAGCTTTATGCGGGACGCCTACGAGCAGTACTTC. Drawing the rest from reference TRBV7-2 and TRBJ2-7, the complete variable domain is GAGVSQSPSNKVTEKGKDVELRCDPISGHTALYWYRQSLGQGLEFLIYFQGNSAPDKSGLPSDRFSAERTGGSVSTLTIQRTQQEDSAVYLCASSFMRDAYEQYFGPGTRLTVT.

This chain links TRBV28 with TRBJ2-1; no firm D call. This CDR3 has 13 residues. Looked up from germline, CDR1 is MDHEN and CDR2 is SYDVKM. V lost 2 bases to trimming and J lost 5 bases, with 7 bases between them. The CDR3 here is CASSLLPHNEQFF. The CDR3 DNA follows: TGTGCCAGCAGTTTACTACCCCACAATGAGCAGTTCTTC. Drawing the rest from reference TRBV28 and TRBJ2-1, the complete variable domain is DVKVTQSSRYLVKRTGEKVFLECVQDMDHENMFWYRQDPGLGLRLIYFSYDVKMKEKGDIPEGYSVSREKKERFSLILESASTNQTSMYLCASSLLPHNEQFFGPGTRLTVL.

The chain uses TRBV2 and TRBJ2-7; TRBD2 matches 10 bases. This CDR3 is 17 amino acids long. V was pared by 4 bases and J by 5 bases, with 14 bases of the junction left unmatched. Germline V lookup: CDR1 SNHLY, CDR2 FYNNEI. Here the CDR3 DNA reads TGTGCCAGCAGTGTGCACGAGCTAGCGGGAGTAATCAACGAGCAGTACTTC. Translating gives CASSVHELAGVINEQYF.

Concerning this clone itself: This sample includes further DNA sequences coding for the same CDR3. V is TRBV5-1 and J is TRBJ2-7; TRBD1 agrees at 8 bases. Germline CDR1 and CDR2: SGHRS and YFSETQ. V gave up 4 bases and J gave up 1 base; unmatched junction bases: 4. This CDR3 is built from 14 residues. CDR3 residues: CASSPGQGSYEQYF. CDR3 DNA: TGCGCCAGCAGCCCCGGACAGGGTTCCTACGAGCAGTACTTC. The full variable domain, rest sourced from reference TRBV5-1 and TRBJ2-7, is KAGVTQTPRYLIKTRGQQVTLSCSPISGHRSVSWYQQTPGQGLQFLFEYFSETQRNKGNFPGRFSGRQFSNSRSEMNVSTLELGDSALYLCASSPGQGSYEQYFGPGTRLTVT.

The chain recombines TRBV27 with TRBJ2-5; 8 positions agree with TRBD2. CDR3 length: 15 amino acids. Germline V lookup: CDR1 MNHEY, CDR2 SMNVEV (reference sequence). Germline trimming cut 2 bases from V and 4 bases from J; bases unmatched to any gene: 6. In DNA, the CDR3 is TGTGCCAGCAGTTTAGGCCTAGCGGGTGGAGAGACCCAGTACTTC. It translates to CASSLGLAGGETQYF.

This chain joins TRBV28 and TRBJ1-2, with 8 bases identical to TRBD1. The CDR3 totals 14 residues. V trimming: 3 bases; J trimming: 5 bases; junction bases outside the gene matches: 5. Germline loops: CDR1 MDHEN, CDR2 SYDVKM. CDR3: CASSLRQGIYGYTF. DNA for the CDR3: TGTGCCAGCAGTTTGAGACAGGGGATTTATGGCTACACCTTC.

About this clone itself: Other DNA sequences in the sample encode the same CDR3. The rearrangement joins TRBV28 to TRBJ2-7, with TRBD2 matching over 14 bases. Germline CDR1 and CDR2: MDHEN and SYDVKM. V gave up 6 bases and J gave up 6 bases; unmatched junction bases: 4. The CDR3 consists of 14 residues. CDR3 in DNA: TGTGCCAGCAGCCGCGGGACTAGCGGGAGCGAGCAGTACTTC. Translated, it gives CASSRGTSGSEQYF.

The rearrangement links TRBV28 to TRBJ2-1; 9 bases align to TRBD2. Looked up from germline, CDR1 is MDHEN and CDR2 is SYDVKM. The length of the CDR3 is 16 residues. The V segment lost 3 bases and the J segment 6 bases; nucleotides outside the gene matches: 9. Here the CDR3 reads CASSFWSGTSPNEQFF. CDR3 DNA: TGTGCCAGCAGTTTTTGGAGCGGGACTAGCCCCAATGAGCAGTTCTTC.

This clone has just one count. The genes are TRBV27 and TRBJ2-1; maybe TRBD2 (6 bases). In germline, CDR1 is MNHEY, CDR2 SMNVEV (reference sequence). The CDR3 loop spans 13 amino acids. Trimming pared 6 bases from V and 5 bases from J, leaving 11 bases between. Written as DNA, the CDR3 is TGTGCCAGCAGCCCCGCGGGGAACAATGAGCAGTTCTTC. It codes for CASSPAGNNEQFF.

The V and J genes are TRBV9 and TRBJ2-7, with 12 bases aligning to TRBD1. The ends lost 3 bases at V and 0 bases at J; junction bases unmatched: 7. The CDR3 spans 17 residues. The germline gives CDR1 SGDLS, CDR2 YYNGEE. Here the CDR3 DNA reads TGTGCCAGCAGCGCCGGGACAGGGGGCATCAGCTCCTACGAGCAGTACTTC. This encodes CASSAGTGGISSYEQYF.

V is TRBV21-1 and J is TRBJ1-5; the table's TRBD1 call for D was not verified on the DNA. TRBV21-1 is a pseudogene locus. This CDR3 is built from 15 residues. The CDR3 reads CASSTRTGFNQPQHF. The DNA for the CDR3 is TGTGCCAGCAGCACGCGGACAGGGTTTAATCAGCCCCAGCATTTT.

The V and J genes are TRBV25-1 and TRBJ1-1; weak D call: TRBD1 (6 bases). CDR1 MGHDK and CDR2 SYGVNS come from the germline V gene. Deletions cut 5 bases from V and 1 base from J, with 11 bases between. The length of the CDR3 is 14 residues. CDR3 protein: CASSLGGANTEAFF. The CDR3 nucleotides read TGTGCCAGCAGTCTCGGGGGGGCGAACACTGAAGCTTTCTTT.

To note about this clone: Other DNA sequences of this sample code for an identical CDR3. The chain uses TRBV5-1 and TRBJ2-1; tentative D call: TRBD2 (6 bases). Trimming shortened V by 3 bases and J by 7 bases, and 14 bases separated the two germline ends. CDR3 length: 14 amino acids. CDR1 is SGHRS, CDR2 YFSETQ, per germline. The CDR3 region has the DNA TGCGCCAGCAGCTCGGGACTCGCGGGGAATGAGCAGTTCTTC. Its translation: CASSSGLAGNEQFF.